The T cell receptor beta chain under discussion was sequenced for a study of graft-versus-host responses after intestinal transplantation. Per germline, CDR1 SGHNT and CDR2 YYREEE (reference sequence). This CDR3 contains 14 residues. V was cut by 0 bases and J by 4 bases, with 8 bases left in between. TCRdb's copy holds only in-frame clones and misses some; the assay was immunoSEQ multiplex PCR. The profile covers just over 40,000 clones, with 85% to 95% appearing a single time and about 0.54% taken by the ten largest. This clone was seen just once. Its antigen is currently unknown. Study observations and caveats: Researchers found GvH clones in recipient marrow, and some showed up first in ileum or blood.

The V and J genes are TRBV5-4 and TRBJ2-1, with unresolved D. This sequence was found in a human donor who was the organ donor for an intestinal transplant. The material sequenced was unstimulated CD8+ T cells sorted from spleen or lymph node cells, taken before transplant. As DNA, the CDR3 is TGTGCCAGCAGCTTGGCCTGGGCGTACAATGAGCAGTTCTTC. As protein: CASSLAWAYNEQFF.